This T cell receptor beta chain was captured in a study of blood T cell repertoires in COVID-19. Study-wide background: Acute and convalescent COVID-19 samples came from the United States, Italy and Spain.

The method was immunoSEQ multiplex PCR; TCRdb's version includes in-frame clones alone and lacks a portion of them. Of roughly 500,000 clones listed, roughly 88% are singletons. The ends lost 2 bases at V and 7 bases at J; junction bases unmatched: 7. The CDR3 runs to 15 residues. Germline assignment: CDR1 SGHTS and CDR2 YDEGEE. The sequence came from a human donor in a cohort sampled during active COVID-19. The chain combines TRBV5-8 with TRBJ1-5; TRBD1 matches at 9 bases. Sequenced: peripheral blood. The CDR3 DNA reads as TGTGCCAGCAGCTTCCGGGACAGGGATTTACAGCCCCAGCATTTT. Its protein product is CASSFRDRDLQPQHF.